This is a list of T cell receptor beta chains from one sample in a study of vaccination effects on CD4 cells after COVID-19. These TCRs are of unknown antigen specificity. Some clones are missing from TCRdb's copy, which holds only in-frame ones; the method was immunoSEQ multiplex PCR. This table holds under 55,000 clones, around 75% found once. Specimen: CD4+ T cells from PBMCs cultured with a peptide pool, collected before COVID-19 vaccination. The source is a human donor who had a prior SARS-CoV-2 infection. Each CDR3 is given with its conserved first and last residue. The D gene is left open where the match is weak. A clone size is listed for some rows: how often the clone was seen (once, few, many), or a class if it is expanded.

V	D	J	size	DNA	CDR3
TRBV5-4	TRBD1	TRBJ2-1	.	TGTGCCAGCAGCCGACCCCTACTCGGGACAGGGTACAATGAGCAGTTCTTC	CASSRPLLGTGYNEQFF
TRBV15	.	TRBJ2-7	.	TGTGCCACCAGCAACCCAGGTATTTTTTCCTACGAGCAGTACTTC	CATSNPGIFSYEQYF
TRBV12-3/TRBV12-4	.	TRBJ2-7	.	TGTGCCAGCAGTTTACCACAGTACGAGCAGTACTTC	CASSLPQYEQYF
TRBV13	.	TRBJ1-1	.	TGTGCCAGCAGCTTAGTTAATTCTGAAGCTTTCTTT	CASSLVNSEAFF
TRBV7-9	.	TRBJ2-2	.	TGTGCCAGCAGCTTACAGCCGGGGATGAACACCGGGGAGCTGTTTTTT	CASSLQPGMNTGELFF
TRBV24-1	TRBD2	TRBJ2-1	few	TGTGCCACCAGTGATTTCGCTAGCGGGGGTGACAATGAGCAGTTCTTC	CATSDFASGGDNEQFF
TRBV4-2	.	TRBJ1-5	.	TGTGCCAGCAGCCAAGTGCCACTTAGCAATCAGCCCCAGCATTTT	CASSQVPLSNQPQHF
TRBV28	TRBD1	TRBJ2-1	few	TGTGCCAGCAGTTTAACCGGACAGGGGTCCTACAATGAGCAGTTCTTC	CASSLTGQGSYNEQFF
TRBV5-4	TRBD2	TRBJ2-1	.	TGTGCCAGCAGCCCTATGGGTAGCGGGGTACACAATGAGCAGTTCTTC	CASSPMGSGVHNEQFF
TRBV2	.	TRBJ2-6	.	TGTGCCAGCAGCAGGACAGATTCTGGGGCCAACGTCCTGACTTTC	CASSRTDSGANVLTF
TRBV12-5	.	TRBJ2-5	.	TGTGCTACCTCCTTTGAAGGGAGTGAGACCCAGTACTTC	CATSFEGSETQYF
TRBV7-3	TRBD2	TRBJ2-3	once	TGTGCCAGCAGCTTAATTTTCGTCTTGACTAGCGGGGGTGGTCCCATCCCTAGCACAGATACGCAGTATTTT	CASSLIFVLTSGGGPIPSTDTQYF
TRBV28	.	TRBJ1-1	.	TGTGCCAGCAGTCCAAGAAAGACAGCAAACACTGAAGCTTTCTTT	CASSPRKTANTEAFF